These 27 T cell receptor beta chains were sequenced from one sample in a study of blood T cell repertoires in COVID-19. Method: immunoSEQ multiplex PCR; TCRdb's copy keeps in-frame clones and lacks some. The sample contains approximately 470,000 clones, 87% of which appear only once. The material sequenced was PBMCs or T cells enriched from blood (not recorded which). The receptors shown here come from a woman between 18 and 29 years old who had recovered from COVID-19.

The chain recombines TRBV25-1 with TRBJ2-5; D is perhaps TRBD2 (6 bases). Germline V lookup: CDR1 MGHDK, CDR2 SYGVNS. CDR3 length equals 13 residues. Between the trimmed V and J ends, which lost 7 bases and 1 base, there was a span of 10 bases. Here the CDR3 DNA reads TGTGCCAGCAAGAGCGGGCCCCAAGAGACCCAGTACTTC. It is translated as CASKSGPQETQYF. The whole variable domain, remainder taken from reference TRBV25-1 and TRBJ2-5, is EADIYQTPRYLVIGTGKKITLECSQTMGHDKMYWYQQDPGMELHLIHYSYGVNSTEKGDLSSESTVSRIRTEHFPLTLESARPSHTSQYLCASKSGPQETQYFGPGTRLLVL.

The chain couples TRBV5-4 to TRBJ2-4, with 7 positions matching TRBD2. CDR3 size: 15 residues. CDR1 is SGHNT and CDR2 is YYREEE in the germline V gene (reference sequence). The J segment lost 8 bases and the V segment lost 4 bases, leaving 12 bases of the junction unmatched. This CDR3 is CASSPPPGGGDIQYF. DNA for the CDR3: TGTGCCAGCAGCCCCCCCCCGGGGGGTGGAGACATTCAGTACTTC. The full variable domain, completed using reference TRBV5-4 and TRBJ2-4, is ETGVTQSPTHLIKTRGQQVTLRCSSQSGHNTVSWYQQALGQGPQFIFQYYREEENGRGNFPPRFSGLQFPNYSSELNVNALELDDSALYLCASSPPPGGGDIQYFGAGTRLSVL.

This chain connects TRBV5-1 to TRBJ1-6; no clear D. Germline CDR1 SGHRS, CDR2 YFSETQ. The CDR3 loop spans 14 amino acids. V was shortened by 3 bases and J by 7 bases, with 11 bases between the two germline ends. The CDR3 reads CASSYLDLNSPLHF. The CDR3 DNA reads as TGCGCCAGCAGCTACCTAGACTTGAATTCACCCCTCCACTTT.

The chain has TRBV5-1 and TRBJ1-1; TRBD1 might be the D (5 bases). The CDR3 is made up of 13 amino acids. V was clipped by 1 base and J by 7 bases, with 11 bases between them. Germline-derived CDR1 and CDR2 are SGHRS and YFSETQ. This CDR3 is CASSLTGVDEAFF. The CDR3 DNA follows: TGCGCCAGCAGCTTGACGGGGGTGGATGAAGCTTTCTTT.

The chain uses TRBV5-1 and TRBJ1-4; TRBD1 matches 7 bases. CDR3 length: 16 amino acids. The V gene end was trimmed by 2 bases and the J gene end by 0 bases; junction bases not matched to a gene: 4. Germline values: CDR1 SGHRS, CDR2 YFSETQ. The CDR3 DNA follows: TGCGCCAGCAGCTTCGGGACAGCTACAACTAATGAAAAACTGTTTTTT. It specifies CASSFGTATTNEKLFF. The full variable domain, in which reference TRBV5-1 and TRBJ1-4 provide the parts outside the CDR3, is KAGVTQTPRYLIKTRGQQVTLSCSPISGHRSVSWYQQTPGQGLQFLFEYFSETQRNKGNFPGRFSGRQFSNSRSEMNVSTLELGDSALYLCASSFGTATTNEKLFFGSGTQLSVL.

For the CDR3, the DNA is TGTGCCAGCACCCCGGGTCCAACGCCCTACGAGCAGTACTTC. This gives the protein CASTPGPTPYEQYF. The chain links TRBV11-2 to TRBJ2-7; D unresolved. CDR1 and CDR2 from the germline V gene are SGHAT and FQNNGV. V was trimmed by 7 bases and J by 2 bases, leaving 15 bases between them. This CDR3 is built from 14 residues.

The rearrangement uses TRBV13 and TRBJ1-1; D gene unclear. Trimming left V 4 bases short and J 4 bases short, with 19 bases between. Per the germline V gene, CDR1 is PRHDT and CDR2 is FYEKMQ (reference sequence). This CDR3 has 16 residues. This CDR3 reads CASSSARNSAGTEAFF. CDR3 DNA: TGTGCCAGCAGCTCTGCTCGAAACTCAGCGGGCACTGAAGCTTTCTTT.

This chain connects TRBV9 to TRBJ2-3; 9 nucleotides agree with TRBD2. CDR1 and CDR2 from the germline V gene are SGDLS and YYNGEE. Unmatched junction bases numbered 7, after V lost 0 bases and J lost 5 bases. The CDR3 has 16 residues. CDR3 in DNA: TGTGCCAGCAGCGTAGGGAGCGGGGGGCGTGAAGATACGCAGTATTTT. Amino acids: CASSVGSGGREDTQYF.

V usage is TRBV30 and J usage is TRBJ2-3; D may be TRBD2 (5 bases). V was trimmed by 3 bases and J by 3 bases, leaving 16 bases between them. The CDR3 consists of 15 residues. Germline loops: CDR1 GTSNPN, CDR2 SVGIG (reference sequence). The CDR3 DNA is TGTGCCTGGAGGGGGAAGGGAACGGGGACAGATACGCAGTATTTT. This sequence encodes CAWRGKGTGTDTQYF.

Written as DNA, the CDR3 is TGTGCCAGCAGTTTAAACAGGGGAGGTAGGGAAAAACTGTTTTTT. Translated: CASSLNRGGREKLFF. The chain couples TRBV27 to TRBJ1-4; TRBD1 matches at 7 bases. The J segment lost 8 bases and the V segment lost 2 bases, leaving 8 bases of the junction unmatched. The germline CDR1 and CDR2 sequences are MNHEY and SMNVEV (reference sequence). This CDR3 spans 15 amino acids.

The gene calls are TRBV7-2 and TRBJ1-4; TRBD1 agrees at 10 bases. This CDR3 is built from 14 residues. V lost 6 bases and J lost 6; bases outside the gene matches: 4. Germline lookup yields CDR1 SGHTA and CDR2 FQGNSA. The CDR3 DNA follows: TGTGCCAGCAGACCCGGGACAGGGGATGAAAAACTGTTTTTT. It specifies CASRPGTGDEKLFF.

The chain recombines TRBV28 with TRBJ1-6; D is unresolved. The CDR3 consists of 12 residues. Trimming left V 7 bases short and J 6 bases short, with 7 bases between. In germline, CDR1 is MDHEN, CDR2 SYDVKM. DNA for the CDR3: TGTGCCAGCATCACCGGTAATTCACCCCTCCACTTT. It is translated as CASITGNSPLHF.

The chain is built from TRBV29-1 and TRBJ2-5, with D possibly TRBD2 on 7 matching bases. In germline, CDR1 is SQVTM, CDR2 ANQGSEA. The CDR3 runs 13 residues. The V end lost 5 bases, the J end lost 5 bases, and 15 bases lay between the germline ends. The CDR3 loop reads CSVPPGGGETQYF. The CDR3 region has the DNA TGCAGCGTTCCTCCGGGGGGCGGGGAGACCCAGTACTTC.

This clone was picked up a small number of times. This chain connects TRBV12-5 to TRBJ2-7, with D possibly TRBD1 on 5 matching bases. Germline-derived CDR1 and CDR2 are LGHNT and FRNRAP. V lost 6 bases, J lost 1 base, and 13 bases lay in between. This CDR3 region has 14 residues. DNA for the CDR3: TGTGCTAGTGGATCAGGGATAGGATCCTACGAGCAGTACTTC. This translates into CASGSGIGSYEQYF.

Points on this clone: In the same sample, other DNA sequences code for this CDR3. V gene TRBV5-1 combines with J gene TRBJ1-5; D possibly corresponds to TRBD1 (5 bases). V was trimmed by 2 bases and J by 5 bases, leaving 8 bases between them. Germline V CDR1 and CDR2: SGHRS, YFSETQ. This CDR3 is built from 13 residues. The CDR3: CASSLGGDQPQHF. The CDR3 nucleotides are TGCGCCAGCAGCTTAGGAGGGGATCAGCCCCAGCATTTT.

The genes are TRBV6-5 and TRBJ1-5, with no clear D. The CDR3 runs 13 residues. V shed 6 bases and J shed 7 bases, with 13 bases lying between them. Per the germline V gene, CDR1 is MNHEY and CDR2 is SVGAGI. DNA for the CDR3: TGTGCCAGCAGGGAGGCCCTTTGGCAGCCCCAGCATTTT. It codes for CASREALWQPQHF.

The CDR3 DNA is TGTGCCAGCAGCGTAGGTGTTAGCGGGGGAGATGAGCAGTTCTTC. Its protein product is CASSVGVSGGDEQFF. The rearrangement links TRBV9 to TRBJ2-1; 9 bases match TRBD2. V gave up 0 bases and J gave up 8 bases; unmatched junction bases: 6. Germline CDR1 SGDLS, CDR2 YYNGEE. This CDR3 is built from 15 residues.

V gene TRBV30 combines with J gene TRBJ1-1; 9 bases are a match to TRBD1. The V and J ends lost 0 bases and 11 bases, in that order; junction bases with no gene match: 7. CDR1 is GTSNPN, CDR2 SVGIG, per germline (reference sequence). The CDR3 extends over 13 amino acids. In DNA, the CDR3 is TGTGCCTGGAGTGTACAGGGGGCTATAGCCGCTTTCTTT. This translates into CAWSVQGAIAAFF.

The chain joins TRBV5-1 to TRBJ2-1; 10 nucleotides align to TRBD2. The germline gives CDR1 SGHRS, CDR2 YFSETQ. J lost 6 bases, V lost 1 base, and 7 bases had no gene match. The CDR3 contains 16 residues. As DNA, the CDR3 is TGCGCCAGCAGCTTGATAAGCGGGGGGGCCCTCAATGAGCAGTTCTTC. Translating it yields CASSLISGGALNEQFF.

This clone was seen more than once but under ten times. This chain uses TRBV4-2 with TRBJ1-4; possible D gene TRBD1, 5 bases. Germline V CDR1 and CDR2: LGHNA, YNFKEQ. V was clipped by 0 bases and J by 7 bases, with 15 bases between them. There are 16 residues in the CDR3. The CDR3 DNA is TGTGCCAGCAGCCAAGATCTGTCGGGGGGAGGTGAAAAACTGTTTTTT. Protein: CASSQDLSGGGEKLFF.

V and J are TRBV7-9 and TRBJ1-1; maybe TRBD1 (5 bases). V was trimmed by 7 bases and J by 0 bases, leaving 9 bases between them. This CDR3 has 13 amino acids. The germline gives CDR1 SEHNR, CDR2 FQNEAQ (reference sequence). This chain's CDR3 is CASTQAMNTEAFF. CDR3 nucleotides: TGTGCCAGCACACAGGCCATGAACACTGAAGCTTTCTTT.

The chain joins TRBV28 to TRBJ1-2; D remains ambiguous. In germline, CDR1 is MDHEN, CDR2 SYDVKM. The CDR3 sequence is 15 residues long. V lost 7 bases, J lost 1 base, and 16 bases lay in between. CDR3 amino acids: CASISREAYNYGYTF. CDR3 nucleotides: TGTGCCAGCATCTCCCGGGAGGCTTATAACTATGGCTACACCTTC.

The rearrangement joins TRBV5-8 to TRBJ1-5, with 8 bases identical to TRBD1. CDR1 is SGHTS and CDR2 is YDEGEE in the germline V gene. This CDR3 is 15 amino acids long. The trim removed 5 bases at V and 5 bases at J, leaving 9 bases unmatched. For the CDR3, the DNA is TGTGCCAGCAGTTCCGAGGACAGGGCCCATCAGCCCCAGCATTTT. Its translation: CASSSEDRAHQPQHF. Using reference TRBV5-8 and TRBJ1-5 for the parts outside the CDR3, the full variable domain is EAGVTQSPTHLIKTRGQQATLRCSPISGHTSVYWYQQALGLGLQFLLWYDEGEERNRGNFPPRFSGRQFPNYSSELNVNALELEDSALYLCASSSEDRAHQPQHFGDGTRLSIL.

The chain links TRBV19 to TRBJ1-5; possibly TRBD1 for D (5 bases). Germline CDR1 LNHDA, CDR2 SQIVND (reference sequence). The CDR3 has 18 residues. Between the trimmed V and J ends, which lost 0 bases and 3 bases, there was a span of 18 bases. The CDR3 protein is CASSIDPGSGGTNQPQHF. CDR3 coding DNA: TGTGCCAGTAGTATAGATCCAGGGTCGGGGGGGACCAATCAGCCCCAGCATTTT.

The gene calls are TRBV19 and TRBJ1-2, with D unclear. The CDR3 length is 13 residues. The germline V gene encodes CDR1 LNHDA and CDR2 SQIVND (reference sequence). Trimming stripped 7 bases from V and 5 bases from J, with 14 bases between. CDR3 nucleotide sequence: TGTGCCAGTAACACCGGAGGGAGATATGGCTACACCTTC. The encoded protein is CASNTGGRYGYTF.

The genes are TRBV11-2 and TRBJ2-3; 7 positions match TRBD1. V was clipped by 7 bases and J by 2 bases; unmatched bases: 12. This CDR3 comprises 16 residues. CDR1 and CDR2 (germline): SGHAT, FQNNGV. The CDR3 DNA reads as TGTGCCAGCATCCGAGATCGGGACAGCACCACAGATACGCAGTATTTT. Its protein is CASIRDRDSTTDTQYF.

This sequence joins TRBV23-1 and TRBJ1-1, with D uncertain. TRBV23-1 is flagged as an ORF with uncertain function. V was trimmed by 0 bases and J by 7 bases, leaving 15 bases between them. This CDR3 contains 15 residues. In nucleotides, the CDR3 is TGCGCCAGCAGTCAATCGAAGAGAGGGCGCGGTGAAGCTTTCTTT. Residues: CASSQSKRGRGEAFF.